This TCR beta chain was obtained from a study of somatic mutations in cytotoxic T cells in rheumatoid arthritis (dated by TCRdb to about 2017). About the full investigation: Right after diagnosis and prior to the start of any treatment, 30 to 35 ml EDTA of peripheral blood was drawn from patients. Follow-up samples were collected after diagnosis while patients received immunosuppressive therapy such as methotrexate, hydroxychloroquine and sulfasalazine. A FACSAria II or Sony SH800 was used to flow-sort some V beta antibody-stained T-cell populations at nearly 100% purity, and TCRB sequencing was also done on sorted V beta1+ cells. To characterize clonality, the study used TCRB deep sequencing while asking whether somatic mutations are carried by expanded CD8+ T-cell clones in newly diagnosed, untreated rheumatoid arthritis. For 55 to 70 rheumatoid arthritis patients and more than 15 healthy controls, TCRB deep sequencing was carried out. Median age was essentially the same in the patient group and the control group. On the study overall, not on this receptor specifically: It was unknown which antigens the expanded CD8+ clones targeted, and their absence from virus-specific databases did not exclude viral specificity. No adjustment for multiple comparisons was made for the slight TRBV07 underrepresentation in patients. In about an eighth of the roughly 65 patients the largest CD8+ clone exceeded 20% of CD8+ cells, and several identical CD8+ TCRB sequences were shared between blood and synovial fluid. Rheumatoid arthritis patients and age-matched healthy controls did not significantly differ in CD8+ T-cell clonality. Healthy controls showed no age-related increase in CD8+ clonality, whereas patients did (Spearman r ≈ 0.47).

This clone registers as medium-sized (0.01 to 0.1%) within its sample. Its antigen is not yet known. No qualities accompany the bases; no much larger clone lies one base away. On an AutoMACS, CD4+ and CD8+ cells were isolated via positive magnetic bead selection, and their purity was verified by flow cytometry. After a first flow cytometry screen using a TCR V beta antibody panel, clonal expansions were characterized through TCRB deep sequencing of sorted CD8+ fractions. Isolation of peripheral blood mononuclear cells was done through Ficoll-Paque PLUS density gradient separation. DNA from CD4-enriched, CD8-enriched or PBMC samples was extracted using Nucleospin Tissue or Tissue XS kits and then quantified on a Qubit 2.0 fluorometer. TCRB CDR3 sequencing used the immunoSEQ assay on genomic DNA. Per the authors' processing: Published virus-specific TCRB sequences were compared with patient CD8+ clones larger than 1%, and only a few matches were found. Nothing other than productive TCRB rearrangements was included in the analyses. Clonality was expressed as a Shannon entropy-based productive clonality index, with each clone defined by a unique TCRB CDR3 sequence. Repertoire overlap between two samples was calculated from the template counts of each clone relative to total templates per sample. Flow cytometry-measured V-gene usage correlated with V-gene usage from TCRB sequencing, with a Spearman r of less than 0.65. TCRdb provides this immuneACCESS table in a form limited to in-frame rearrangements. Some clones are lacking; in checked studies, under half of them reflect an unresolved V gene, and why the rest are absent is not known. V and J calls and clone size come straight from that table; D and trimming were deduced from the DNA. This sample lists just under 6,500 clones; about 80% were detected once. The leading ten clones occupy roughly 30% of the sample.

The CDR3 spans 14 residues, from the cysteine through the phenylalanine. Of all the DNA, just the CDR3 is kept, 42 bases in frame from base 1. Sequences ENHRY (CDR1) and SYGVKD (CDR2) are obtained from the germline V gene. V is trimmed back by 8 bases and J by 3 bases, and the junction contains 7 bases that no gene match accounts for. This receptor was obtained from a woman in her seventies with rheumatoid arthritis. The chain is assembled from TRBV10-3 and TRBJ2-3, with 8 middle bases fitting TRBD2. The sample in question was CD8+ T cells sorted from blood, obtained at a follow-up visit. Here is the DNA: TGTGCCATCCGTCCAGCGGGAGAAACAGATACGCAGTATTTT. It specifies CAIRPAGETDTQYF.